These T cell receptor beta chains were read from a single sample in a study of T cell responses to AZD1222 COVID-19 vaccine. The protocol was immunoSEQ multiplex PCR, while the TCRdb copy is restricted to in-frame clones and leaves out a portion. The table has roughly 180,000 clones, around 93% seen once. The sample was peripheral blood, taken on day 0 of AZD1222 vaccination. The receptors stem from an adult in good health. Both conserved end residues are part of each CDR3. Fields, in order: J gene, V gene, clone size, D gene, CDR3 protein, CDR3 DNA. The D gene is left open where the match is weak. Not all rows give a size; the values are once, few, many and, for expanded clones, a class.

j_gene: TRBJ1-4
v_gene: TRBV10-3
abundance: NA
d_gene: NA
CDR3aa: CAISDLNEKLFF
CDR3nt: TGTGCCATCAGTGATCTTAATGAAAAACTGTTTTTT

j_gene: TRBJ1-1
v_gene: TRBV28
abundance: once
d_gene: TRBD1
CDR3aa: CASLDRAKTEAFF
CDR3nt: TGTGCCAGTTTGGACAGGGCAAAAACTGAAGCTTTCTTT

j_gene: TRBJ2-1
v_gene: TRBV6-4
abundance: NA
d_gene: NA
CDR3aa: CASSARNEQFF
CDR3nt: TGTGCCAGCAGCGCCCGCAATGAGCAGTTCTTC

j_gene: TRBJ1-5
v_gene: TRBV28
abundance: NA
d_gene: NA
CDR3aa: CASSALQGSNQPQHF
CDR3nt: TGTGCCAGCAGTGCCCTACAGGGTTCCAATCAGCCCCAGCATTTT

j_gene: TRBJ1-5
v_gene: TRBV5-1
abundance: NA
d_gene: NA
CDR3aa: CASSLNGQINQPQHF
CDR3nt: TGCGCCAGCAGCCTCAACGGACAGATCAATCAGCCCCAGCATTTT

j_gene: TRBJ1-1
v_gene: TRBV18
abundance: NA
d_gene: NA
CDR3aa: CASSPPANPKAFF
CDR3nt: TGTGCCAGCTCACCACCGGCCAATCCTAAAGCTTTCTTT

j_gene: TRBJ2-1
v_gene: TRBV11-2
abundance: once
d_gene: TRBD1
CDR3aa: CASSLDRVGNEQFF
CDR3nt: TGTGCCAGCAGCTTGGACAGGGTGGGGAATGAGCAGTTCTTC

j_gene: TRBJ1-1
v_gene: TRBV6-2/TRBV6-3
abundance: few
d_gene: NA
CDR3aa: CASSYSNRTLREAFF
CDR3nt: TGTGCCAGCAGTTACTCGAACAGGACCTTGAGGGAAGCTTTCTTT

j_gene: TRBJ2-1
v_gene: TRBV7-2
abundance: NA
d_gene: TRBD2
CDR3aa: CASSLQLAGDNEQFF
CDR3nt: TGTGCCAGCAGCTTACAACTAGCGGGAGACAATGAGCAGTTCTTC

j_gene: TRBJ1-1
v_gene: TRBV28
abundance: NA
d_gene: NA
CDR3aa: CASSFADTLDTEAFF
CDR3nt: TGTGCCAGCAGTTTCGCGGACACTTTGGACACTGAAGCTTTCTTT

j_gene: TRBJ1-5
v_gene: TRBV19
abundance: NA
d_gene: NA
CDR3aa: CASSPGGLSDQPQHF
CDR3nt: TGTGCCAGTAGCCCGGGGGGGCTCAGCGATCAGCCCCAGCATTTT

j_gene: TRBJ2-7
v_gene: TRBV7-2
abundance: NA
d_gene: TRBD1
CDR3aa: CASSLAGTGDYEQYF
CDR3nt: TGTGCCAGCAGCTTAGCGGGGACAGGGGACTACGAGCAGTACTTC

j_gene: TRBJ2-7
v_gene: TRBV19
abundance: NA
d_gene: NA
CDR3aa: CASSINRGGEQYF
CDR3nt: TGTGCCAGTAGTATAAACAGGGGAGGCGAGCAGTACTTC

j_gene: TRBJ2-1
v_gene: TRBV9
abundance: few
d_gene: NA
CDR3aa: CASSASIEQFF
CDR3nt: TGTGCCAGCAGCGCCAGCATAGAGCAGTTCTTC

j_gene: TRBJ2-7
v_gene: TRBV18
abundance: NA
d_gene: TRBD1
CDR3aa: CASSPDMGQGEQYF
CDR3nt: TGTGCCAGCTCACCGGACATGGGACAGGGCGAGCAGTACTTC

j_gene: TRBJ1-5
v_gene: TRBV4-1
abundance: once
d_gene: NA
CDR3aa: CASSQGPYQHF
CDR3nt: TGCGCCAGCAGCCAAGGTCCTTACCAGCATTTT

j_gene: TRBJ2-1
v_gene: TRBV7-2
abundance: NA
d_gene: NA
CDR3aa: CASSLSPRQATNEQFF
CDR3nt: TGTGCCAGCAGCTTATCCCCCAGACAAGCCACGAATGAGCAGTTCTTC

j_gene: TRBJ1-4
v_gene: TRBV7-2
abundance: NA
d_gene: NA
CDR3aa: CASSSGPMVEKLFF
CDR3nt: TGTGCCAGCAGCTCCGGGCCCATGGTGGAAAAACTGTTTTTT

j_gene: TRBJ1-3
v_gene: TRBV2
abundance: NA
d_gene: NA
CDR3aa: CASSPTPTGAGNTIYF
CDR3nt: TGTGCCAGCAGCCCTACCCCGACGGGGGCGGGAAACACCATATATTTT

j_gene: TRBJ1-1
v_gene: TRBV30
abundance: NA
d_gene: TRBD1
CDR3aa: CASQGELGAFF
CDR3nt: TGTGCCTCCCAGGGGGAATTAGGAGCTTTCTTT

j_gene: TRBJ1-1
v_gene: TRBV10-3
abundance: NA
d_gene: NA
CDR3aa: CAITLTVSDTEAFF
CDR3nt: TGTGCCATCACCCTGACAGTCAGCGACACTGAAGCTTTCTTT

j_gene: TRBJ1-4
v_gene: TRBV29-1
abundance: NA
d_gene: NA
CDR3aa: CSVDGGEATNEKLFF
CDR3nt: TGCAGCGTTGATGGGGGGGAGGCAACTAATGAAAAACTGTTTTTT

j_gene: TRBJ2-7
v_gene: TRBV5-1
abundance: NA
d_gene: NA
CDR3aa: CASARGGGSYEQYF
CDR3nt: TGCGCCAGCGCACGAGGTGGGGGCTCCTACGAGCAGTACTTC

j_gene: TRBJ1-2
v_gene: TRBV6-4
abundance: NA
d_gene: TRBD1
CDR3aa: CASRLRGTGGTYGYTF
CDR3nt: TGTGCCAGCAGATTGAGGGGGACAGGGGGCACCTATGGCTACACCTTC

j_gene: TRBJ1-1
v_gene: TRBV11-2
abundance: NA
d_gene: NA
CDR3aa: CASSRDSRSGDTEAFF
CDR3nt: TGTGCCAGCAGCCGAGATTCTAGGAGCGGTGACACTGAAGCTTTCTTT

j_gene: TRBJ1-4
v_gene: TRBV5-5
abundance: NA
d_gene: NA
CDR3aa: CASSLGAASATNEKLFF
CDR3nt: TGTGCCAGCAGCTTGGGTGCCGCGTCCGCAACTAATGAAAAACTGTTTTTT

j_gene: TRBJ1-2
v_gene: TRBV4-1
abundance: many
d_gene: NA
CDR3aa: CASSQDFPRDYGYTF
CDR3nt: TGCGCCAGCAGCCAAGACTTCCCCCGGGACTATGGCTACACCTTC